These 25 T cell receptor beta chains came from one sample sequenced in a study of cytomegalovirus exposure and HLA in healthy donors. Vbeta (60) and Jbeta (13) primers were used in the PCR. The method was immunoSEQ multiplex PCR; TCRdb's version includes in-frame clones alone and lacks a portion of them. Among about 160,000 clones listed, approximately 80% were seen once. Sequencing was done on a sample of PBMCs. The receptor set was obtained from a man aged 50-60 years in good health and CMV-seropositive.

As DNA, the CDR3 is TGTGCCAGCAGCTTAGTGTCGGACAGGGGTAGGGATACGCAGTATTTT. Protein sequence: CASSLVSDRGRDTQYF. The rearrangement links TRBV7-6 to TRBJ2-3, with TRBD1 identical over 9 bases. The CDR3 sequence is 16 residues long. J lost 6 bases, V lost 1 base, and 8 bases had no gene match. Germline CDR1 is SGHVS and CDR2 is FNYEAQ.

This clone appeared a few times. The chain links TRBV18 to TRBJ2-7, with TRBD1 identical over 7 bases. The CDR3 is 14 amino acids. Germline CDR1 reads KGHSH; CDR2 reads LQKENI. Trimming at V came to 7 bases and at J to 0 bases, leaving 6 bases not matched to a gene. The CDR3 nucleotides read TGTGCCAGCTGGCCGGGACAGAGCTCCTACGAGCAGTACTTC. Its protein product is CASWPGQSSYEQYF. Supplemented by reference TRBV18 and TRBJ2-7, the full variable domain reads NAGVMQNPRHLVRRRGQEARLRCSPMKGHSHVYWYRQLPEEGLKFMVYLQKENIIDESGMPKERFSAEFPKEGPSILRIQQVVRGDSAAYFCASWPGQSSYEQYFGPGTRLTVT.

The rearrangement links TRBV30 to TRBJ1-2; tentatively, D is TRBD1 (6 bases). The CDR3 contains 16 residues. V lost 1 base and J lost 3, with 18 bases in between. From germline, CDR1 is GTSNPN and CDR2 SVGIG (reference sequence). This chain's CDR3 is CAWSAPGQLADYGYTF. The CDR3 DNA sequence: TGTGCCTGGAGTGCCCCTGGACAGCTTGCTGACTATGGCTACACCTTC.

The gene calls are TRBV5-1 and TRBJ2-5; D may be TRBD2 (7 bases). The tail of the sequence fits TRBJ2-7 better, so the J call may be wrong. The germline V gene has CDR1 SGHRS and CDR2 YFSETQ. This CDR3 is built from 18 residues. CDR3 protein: CASSLGGSARGASYEQYF. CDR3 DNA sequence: TGCGCCAGCAGCTTGGGGGGGTCTGCTCGGGGGGCGTCCTACGAGCAGTACTTC.

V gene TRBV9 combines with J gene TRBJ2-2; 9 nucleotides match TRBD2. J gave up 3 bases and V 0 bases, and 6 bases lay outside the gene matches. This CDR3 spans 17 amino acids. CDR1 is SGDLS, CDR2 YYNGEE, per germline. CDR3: CASSVGSGGPDTGELFF. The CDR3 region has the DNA TGTGCCAGCAGCGTAGGAAGCGGGGGGCCCGACACCGGGGAGCTGTTTTTT.

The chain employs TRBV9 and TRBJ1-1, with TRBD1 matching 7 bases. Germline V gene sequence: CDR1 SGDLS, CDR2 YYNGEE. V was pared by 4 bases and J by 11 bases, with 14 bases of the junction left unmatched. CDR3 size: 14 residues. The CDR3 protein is CASSSPRDSSIAFF. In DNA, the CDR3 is TGTGCCAGCAGCTCACCCCGGGACAGCTCTATCGCTTTCTTT.

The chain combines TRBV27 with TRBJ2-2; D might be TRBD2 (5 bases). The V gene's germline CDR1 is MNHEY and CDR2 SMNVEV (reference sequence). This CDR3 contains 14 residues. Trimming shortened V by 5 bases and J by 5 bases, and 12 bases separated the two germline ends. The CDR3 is CASSGEGWTGELFF. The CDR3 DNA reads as TGTGCCAGCAGTGGTGAGGGATGGACCGGGGAGCTGTTTTTT.

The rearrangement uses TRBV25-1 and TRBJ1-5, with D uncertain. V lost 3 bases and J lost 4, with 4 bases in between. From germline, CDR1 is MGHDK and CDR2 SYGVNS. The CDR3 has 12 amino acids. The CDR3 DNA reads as TGTGCCAGCAGTGAGGAGAATCAGCCCCAGCATTTT. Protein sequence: CASSEENQPQHF.

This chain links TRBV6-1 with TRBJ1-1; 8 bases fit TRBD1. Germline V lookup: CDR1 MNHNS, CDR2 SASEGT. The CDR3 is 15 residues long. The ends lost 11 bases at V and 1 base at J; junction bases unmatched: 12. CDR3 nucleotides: TGTGCCGCCGGCGGGCAGGGGGCTAGGAACACTGAAGCTTTCTTT. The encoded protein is CAAGGQGARNTEAFF.

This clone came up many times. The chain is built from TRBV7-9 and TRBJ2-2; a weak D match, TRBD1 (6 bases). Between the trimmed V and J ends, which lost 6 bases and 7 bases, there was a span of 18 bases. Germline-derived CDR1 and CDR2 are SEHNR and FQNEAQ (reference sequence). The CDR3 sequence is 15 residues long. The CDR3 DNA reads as TGTGCCAGCAGAACAGACAGGCTCTCCCACGGGGAGCTGTTTTTT. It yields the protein CASRTDRLSHGELFF.

The CDR3 nucleotides read TGCGCCAGCAGCTTGGAGGGACAGCGAAAAGCTTTCTTT. Translated, it gives CASSLEGQRKAFF. The V and J genes are TRBV5-1 and TRBJ1-1; 7 nucleotides line up with TRBD1. Germline CDR1 SGHRS, CDR2 YFSETQ. V shed 0 bases and J 9 bases; nucleotides not matched to a gene: 5. The CDR3 loop spans 13 amino acids.

The CDR3 region is CASWGGGQPQHF. CDR3 sequence (DNA): TGTGCGTCCTGGGGGGGAGGACAGCCCCAGCATTTT. V gene TRBV28 combines with J gene TRBJ1-5; a weak D match, TRBD1 (5 bases). Germline V gene data show CDR1 as MDHEN and CDR2 as SYDVKM. This CDR3 comprises 12 residues.

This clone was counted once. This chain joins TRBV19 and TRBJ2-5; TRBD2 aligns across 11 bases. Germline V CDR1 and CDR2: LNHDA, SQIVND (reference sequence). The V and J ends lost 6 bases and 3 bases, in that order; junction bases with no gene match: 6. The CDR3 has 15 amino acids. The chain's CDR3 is CASSFKLAGEETQYF. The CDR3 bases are TGTGCCAGTAGCTTCAAACTAGCGGGGGAAGAGACCCAGTACTTC.

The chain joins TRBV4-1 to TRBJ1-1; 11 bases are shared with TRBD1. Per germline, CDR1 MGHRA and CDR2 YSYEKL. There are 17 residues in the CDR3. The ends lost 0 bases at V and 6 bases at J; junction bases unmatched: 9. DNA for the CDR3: TGCGCCAGCAGCCAAGAGGGGGGACAGGGGGATGGCGCTGAAGCTTTCTTT. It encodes CASSQEGGQGDGAEAFF.

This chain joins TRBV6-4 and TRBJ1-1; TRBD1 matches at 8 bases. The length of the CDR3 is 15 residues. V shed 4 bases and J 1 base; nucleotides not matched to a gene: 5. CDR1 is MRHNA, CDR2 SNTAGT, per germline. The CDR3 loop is CASSVGQGQNTEAFF. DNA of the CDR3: TGTGCCAGCAGTGTCGGACAGGGACAGAACACTGAAGCTTTCTTT.

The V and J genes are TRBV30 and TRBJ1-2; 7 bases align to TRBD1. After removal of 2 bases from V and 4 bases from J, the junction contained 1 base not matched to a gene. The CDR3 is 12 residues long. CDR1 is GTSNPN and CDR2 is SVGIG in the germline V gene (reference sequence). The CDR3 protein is CAWSPGGYGYTF. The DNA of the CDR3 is TGTGCCTGGAGTCCAGGGGGCTATGGCTACACCTTC.

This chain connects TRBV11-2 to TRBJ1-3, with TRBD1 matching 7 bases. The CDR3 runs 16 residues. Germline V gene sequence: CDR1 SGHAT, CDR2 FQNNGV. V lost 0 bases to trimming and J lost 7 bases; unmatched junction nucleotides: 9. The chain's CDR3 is CASSLDGLPGGNTIYF. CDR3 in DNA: TGTGCCAGCAGCTTAGATGGGCTTCCAGGGGGTAACACCATATATTTT.

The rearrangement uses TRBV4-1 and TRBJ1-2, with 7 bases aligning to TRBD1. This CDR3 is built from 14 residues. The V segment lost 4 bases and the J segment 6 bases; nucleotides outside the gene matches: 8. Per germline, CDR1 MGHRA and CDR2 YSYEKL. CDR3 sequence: CASSPRTGAHGYTF. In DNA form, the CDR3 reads TGCGCCAGCAGCCCCCGGACAGGAGCTCATGGCTACACCTTC.

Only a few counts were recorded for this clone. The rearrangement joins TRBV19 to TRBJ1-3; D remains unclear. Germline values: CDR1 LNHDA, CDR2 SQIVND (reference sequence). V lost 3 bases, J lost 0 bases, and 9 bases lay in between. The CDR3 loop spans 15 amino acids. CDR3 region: CASSIAFGSGNTIYF. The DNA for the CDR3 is TGTGCCAGTAGTATTGCTTTCGGCTCTGGAAACACCATATATTTT.

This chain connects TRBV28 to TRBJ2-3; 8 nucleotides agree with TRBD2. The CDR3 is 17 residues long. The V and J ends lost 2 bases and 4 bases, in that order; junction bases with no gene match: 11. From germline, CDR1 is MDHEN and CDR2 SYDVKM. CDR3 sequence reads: CASSLPLSGIGADTQYF. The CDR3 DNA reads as TGTGCCAGCAGTTTACCCCTTAGCGGGATCGGCGCAGATACGCAGTATTTT.

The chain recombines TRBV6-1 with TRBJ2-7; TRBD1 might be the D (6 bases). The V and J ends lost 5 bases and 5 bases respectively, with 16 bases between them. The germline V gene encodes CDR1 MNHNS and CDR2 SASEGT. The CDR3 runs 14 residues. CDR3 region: CASSSPTGSDEQYF. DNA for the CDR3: TGTGCCAGCAGTTCTCCGACAGGAAGTGACGAGCAGTACTTC.

The CDR3 nucleotides read TGTGCCACCAGCAGAGGCACAGGGATCGAGCAGTACTTC. This codes for CATSRGTGIEQYF. This rearrangement joins TRBV15 to TRBJ2-7, with D maybe TRBD1 (6 bases). The germline V gene has CDR1 LNHNV and CDR2 YYDKDF (reference sequence). The V end was cut by 1 base, the J end by 6 bases, with 10 bases between. This CDR3 contains 13 residues. Looking up the rest from reference TRBV15 and TRBJ2-7 gives the full variable domain: DAMVIQNPRYQVTQFGKPVTLSCSQTLNHNVMYWYQQKSSQAPKLLFHYYDKDFNNEADTPDNFQSRRPNTSFCFLDIRSPGLGDTAMYLCATSRGTGIEQYFGPGTRLTVT.

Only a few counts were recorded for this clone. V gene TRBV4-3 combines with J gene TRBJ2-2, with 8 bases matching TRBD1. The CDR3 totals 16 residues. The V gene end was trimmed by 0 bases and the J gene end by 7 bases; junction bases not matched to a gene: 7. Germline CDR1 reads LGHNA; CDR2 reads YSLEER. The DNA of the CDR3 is TGCGCCAGCAGCCAAGATTGGGCAGGGGGCAGCGGGGAGCTGTTTTTT. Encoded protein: CASSQDWAGGSGELFF.

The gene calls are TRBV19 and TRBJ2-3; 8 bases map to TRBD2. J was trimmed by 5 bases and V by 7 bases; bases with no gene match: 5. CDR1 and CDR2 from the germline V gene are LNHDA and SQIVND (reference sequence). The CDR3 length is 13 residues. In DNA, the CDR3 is TGTGCCAGTAACCGGGGGGGGATAGATACGCAGTATTTT. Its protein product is CASNRGGIDTQYF. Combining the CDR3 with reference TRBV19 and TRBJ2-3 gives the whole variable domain DGGITQSPKYLFRKEGQNVTLSCEQNLNHDAMYWYRQDPGQGLRLIYYSQIVNDFQKGDIAEGYSVSREKKESFPLTVTSAQKNPTAFYLCASNRGGIDTQYFGPGTRLTVL.

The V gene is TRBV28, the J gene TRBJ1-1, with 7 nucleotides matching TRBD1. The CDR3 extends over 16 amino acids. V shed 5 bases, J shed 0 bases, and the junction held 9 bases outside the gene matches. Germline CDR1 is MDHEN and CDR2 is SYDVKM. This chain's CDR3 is CASSPPGQLMNTEAFF. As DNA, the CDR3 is TGTGCCAGCAGTCCCCCGGGACAGCTGATGAACACTGAAGCTTTCTTT. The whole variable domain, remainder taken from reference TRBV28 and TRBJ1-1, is DVKVTQSSRYLVKRTGEKVFLECVQDMDHENMFWYRQDPGLGLRLIYFSYDVKMKEKGDIPEGYSVSREKKERFSLILESASTNQTSMYLCASSPPGQLMNTEAFFGQGTRLTVV.